A selection of T cell receptor beta chains follows, all from one sample in a study of blood T cell repertoires in COVID-19. Produced via immunoSEQ multiplex PCR; TCRdb's table is partial and in-frame only. This sample has roughly 380,000 clones; more than 75% occur once, and the top ten carry under 1.5%. Sequencing was performed on PBMCs or T cells enriched from blood (not recorded which). Source of these receptors: a man aged 25-45 years who had recovered from COVID-19. Both conserved end residues are part of each CDR3. A D gene is named only where the DNA matches it firmly. Not all rows give a size; the values are once, few, many and, for expanded clones, a class.

j_call | clone_size | d_call | v_call | cdr3_aa | cdr3_nt
TRBJ2-7 | . | TRBD2 | TRBV3-1/TRBV3-2 | CASSRGLAGGSYEQYF | TGTGCCAGCAGCCGGGGACTAGCGGGGGGATCCTACGAGCAGTACTTC
TRBJ1-1 | . | . | TRBV11-3 | CASSEGQYTEAFF | TGTGCCAGCAGCGAAGGACAATACACTGAAGCTTTCTTT
TRBJ2-5 | . | . | TRBV6-5 | CASTPRLRAGETQYF | TGTGCCAGCACCCCAAGATTGAGGGCAGGAGAGACCCAGTACTTC
TRBJ2-2 | few | TRBD1 | TRBV27 | CASSYRGRTGELFF | TGTGCCAGCAGTTACAGGGGTCGGACCGGGGAGCTGTTTTTT
TRBJ2-1 | few | . | TRBV6-5 | CASSNTNEQFF | TGTGCCAGCAGTAATACTAATGAGCAGTTCTTC
TRBJ1-5 | few | . | TRBV4-2 | CASSHEGSNQPQHF | TGTGCCAGCAGCCATGAGGGAAGCAATCAGCCCCAGCATTTT
TRBJ2-7 | once | . | TRBV20-1 | CSARSGFEQYF | TGCAGTGCTAGATCGGGGTTCGAGCAGTACTTC
TRBJ1-2 | . | . | TRBV19 | CASTLGGVGYTF | TGTGCCAGTACCCTGGGAGGGGTTGGCTACACCTTC
TRBJ2-1 | once | TRBD2 | TRBV5-1 | CASSRTSGSYNEQFF | TGCGCCAGCAGCCGGACTAGCGGGAGCTACAATGAGCAGTTCTTC
TRBJ2-2 | once | . | TRBV3-1/TRBV3-2 | CASSIPGGLQGGELFF | TGTGCCAGCAGCATCCCAGGGGGACTCCAAGGCGGGGAGCTGTTTTTT
TRBJ2-5 | . | . | TRBV7-9 | CASSTLGRETQYF | TGTGCCAGCAGCACCCTGGGGCGAGAGACCCAGTACTTC
TRBJ1-1 | . | TRBD1 | TRBV3-1/TRBV3-2 | CASSKPTGRTEAFF | TGTGCCAGCAGCAAGCCGACAGGGCGCACTGAAGCTTTCTTT
TRBJ2-2 | . | TRBD2 | TRBV14 | CASRRGGLVGELFF | TGTGCCAGCCGCCGGGGGGGGCTGGTCGGGGAGCTGTTTTTT
TRBJ1-2 | . | TRBD1 | TRBV10-1 | CASSSGQGYGYTF | TGCGCCAGCAGCTCGGGACAGGGCTATGGCTACACCTTC
TRBJ2-1 | . | TRBD2 | TRBV29-1 | CSVEETAGGVYNEQFF | TGCAGCGTTGAAGAGACGGCGGGGGGCGTCTACAATGAGCAGTTCTTC
TRBJ1-5 | once | TRBD1 | TRBV18 | CASSRTGGRDQPQHF | TGTGCCAGCTCACGGACAGGGGGCAGAGATCAGCCCCAGCATTTT
TRBJ1-5 | few | . | TRBV11-3 | CASRRTRNQPQHF | TGTGCCAGCAGGCGGACAAGAAATCAGCCCCAGCATTTT
TRBJ2-7 | . | . | TRBV27 | CASSLGAVPFYEQYF | TGTGCCAGCAGTTTAGGGGCAGTTCCTTTCTACGAGCAGTACTTC
TRBJ2-1 | . | TRBD2 | TRBV20-1 | CSASRGGPNEQFF | TGCAGTGCGAGTCGGGGGGGACCCAATGAGCAGTTCTTC
TRBJ1-1 | . | . | TRBV7-2 | CASSSSGVRTEAFF | TGTGCCAGCAGCTCCTCGGGGGTTCGGACTGAAGCTTTCTTT
TRBJ2-5 | few | TRBD1 | TRBV7-3 | CASSLVPGGQETQYF | TGTGCCAGCAGCTTAGTCCCAGGGGGTCAAGAGACCCAGTACTTC
TRBJ2-1 | few | TRBD2 | TRBV6-1 | CASSELLAGYNEQFF | TGTGCCAGCAGTGAATTACTAGCGGGGTACAATGAGCAGTTCTTC
TRBJ1-1 | . | . | TRBV12-3/TRBV12-4 | CASSETNTEAFF | TGTGCCAGCAGTGAAACAAACACTGAAGCTTTCTTT
TRBJ2-7 | . | . | TRBV19 | CASSPGVEFYEQYF | TGTGCCAGTAGTCCAGGGGTGGAGTTCTACGAGCAGTACTTC
TRBJ2-7 | . | TRBD1 | TRBV6-5 | CASRSTGEEQYF | TGTGCCAGCAGATCGACAGGGGAGGAGCAGTACTTC
TRBJ2-7 | . | TRBD1 | TRBV5-3 | CARSPKGQFPSYEQYF | TGTGCCAGAAGCCCGAAGGGACAGTTCCCATCCTACGAGCAGTACTTC
TRBJ2-2 | . | . | TRBV6-2/TRBV6-3 | CASSLQEKRFNTGELFF | TGTGCCAGCAGCCTCCAGGAAAAGAGATTTAACACCGGGGAGCTGTTTTTT
TRBJ1-4 | . | . | TRBV7-8 | CASSLRAGVATNEKLFF | TGTGCCAGCAGCTTAAGGGCCGGGGTTGCAACTAATGAAAAACTGTTTTTT
TRBJ1-4 | few | . | TRBV19 | CASSTRSINEKLFF | TGTGCCAGTAGTACCCGGTCAATTAATGAAAAACTGTTTTTT
TRBJ1-1 | . | . | TRBV12-3/TRBV12-4 | CASSFRVTTEAFF | TGTGCCAGCAGTTTCAGGGTTACCACTGAAGCTTTCTTT
TRBJ2-5 | . | . | TRBV20-1 | CSASPSYGWETQYF | TGCAGTGCTAGTCCCAGTTACGGGTGGGAGACCCAGTACTTC
TRBJ1-1 | . | . | TRBV6-2/TRBV6-3 | CASSYIKNTEAFF | TGTGCCAGCAGTTACATAAAGAACACTGAAGCTTTCTTT
TRBJ2-7 | . | . | TRBV2 | CASSALLGRVYEQYF | TGTGCCAGCAGTGCCCTTCTCGGCAGGGTCTACGAGCAGTACTTC
TRBJ1-3 | . | . | TRBV7-8 | CASSLSGYPSQDTIYF | TGTGCCAGCAGCTTATCGGGGTATCCTTCCCAAGACACCATATATTTT
TRBJ1-2 | few | . | TRBV24-1 | CATSDGPDYGYTF | TGTGCCACCAGTGATGGCCCAGACTATGGCTACACCTTC
TRBJ1-2 | . | TRBD1 | TRBV7-2 | CASSLAETGFLYGYTF | TGTGCCAGCAGCTTAGCCGAGACAGGGTTCCTCTATGGCTACACCTTC
TRBJ1-1 | . | TRBD1 | TRBV18 | CASSPQGALPEAFF | TGTGCCAGCTCACCACAGGGGGCGCTCCCTGAAGCTTTCTTT
TRBJ1-4 | . | . | TRBV27 | CASSLSDSEKLFF | TGTGCCAGCAGTTTATCGGACAGTGAAAAACTGTTTTTT
TRBJ2-2 | . | TRBD1 | TRBV9 | CASSARDRGSGELFF | TGTGCCAGCAGCGCCCGGGACAGGGGGAGCGGGGAGCTGTTTTTT
TRBJ1-5 | . | . | TRBV7-2 | CASSFYTGQPQHF | TGTGCCAGCAGCTTTTATACAGGGCAGCCCCAGCATTTT
TRBJ1-2 | . | . | TRBV12-3/TRBV12-4 | CATAPGGNYGYTF | TGTGCCACCGCCCCCGGAGGGAACTATGGCTACACCTTC
TRBJ2-5 | . | . | TRBV7-9 | CASSLAGAETQYF | TGTGCCAGCAGCTTAGCGGGGGCGGAGACCCAGTACTTC
TRBJ2-7 | . | . | TRBV7-8 | CASSPGDNPYEQYF | TGTGCCAGCAGCCCCGGGGACAACCCCTACGAGCAGTACTTC
TRBJ1-3 | . | . | TRBV6-5 | CASKTTGGGNTIYF | TGTGCCAGCAAGACGACAGGAGGTGGAAACACCATATATTTT
TRBJ2-1 | . | . | TRBV12-3/TRBV12-4 | CASSLGDSQFF | TGTGCCAGCAGTTTAGGTGACTCGCAGTTCTTC
TRBJ1-1 | . | TRBD1 | TRBV7-8 | CASSLADRDLNTEAFF | TGTGCCAGCAGCTTAGCGGACAGGGATCTGAACACTGAAGCTTTCTTT
TRBJ1-2 | . | TRBD1 | TRBV4-2 | CASSQATGVNGGYTF | TGTGCCAGCAGCCAAGCGACAGGGGTAAACGGTGGCTACACCTTC
TRBJ1-6 | . | TRBD1 | TRBV4-2 | CASHSGQNNSPLHF | TGTGCCAGCCACTCGGGACAGAATAATTCACCCCTCCACTTT
TRBJ2-1 | . | . | TRBV19 | CASSISFDNEQFF | TGTGCCAGTAGTATTAGTTTCGACAATGAGCAGTTCTTC
TRBJ1-1 | . | . | TRBV19 | CASSRTAPEAFF | TGTGCCAGTAGTAGGACAGCCCCTGAAGCTTTCTTT
TRBJ2-2 | . | . | TRBV6-4 | CASSPDGQLPGELFF | TGTGCCAGCAGCCCGGACGGACAACTACCCGGGGAGCTGTTTTTT
TRBJ2-3 | . | . | TRBV5-1 | CASSFRGSGTDTQYF | TGCGCCAGCAGCTTCCGCGGGTCCGGCACAGATACGCAGTATTTT
TRBJ1-1 | . | . | TRBV7-2 | CASSLIARVTEAFF | TGTGCCAGCAGCTTAATTGCGAGGGTAACTGAAGCTTTCTTT
TRBJ1-3 | . | . | TRBV2 | CASSGTSRGNTIYF | TGTGCCAGCAGTGGGACATCGAGGGGAAACACCATATATTTT
TRBJ2-3 | . | . | TRBV5-5 | CASSLGSNPSTDTQYF | TGTGCCAGCAGCTTGGGCAGTAACCCTAGCACAGATACGCAGTATTTT
TRBJ1-1 | . | TRBD1 | TRBV12-3/TRBV12-4 | CASSPGQGTEAFF | TGTGCCAGCAGCCCTGGACAGGGAACTGAAGCTTTCTTT